This T cell receptor (beta chain) derives from a study of OX40 agonist ivuxolimab in advanced cancers. CDR3 length: 18 residues. V was clipped by 5 bases and J by 3 bases; unmatched bases: 15. Germline CDR1 reads MNHEY; CDR2 reads SMNVEV (reference sequence). The method was immunoSEQ multiplex PCR; TCRdb's version includes in-frame clones alone and lacks a portion of them. The table has about 18,000 clones, 70% to 90% seen once; the top ten hold 25% to 30%. V is TRBV27 and J is TRBJ2-3, with TRBD1 matching over 9 bases. The sequences come from CD4+ or CD8+ T cells sorted from blood, collected in a trial of the OX40 agonist ivuxolimab. This receptor was identified in an adult with an advanced solid tumor such as melanoma, head and neck, liver or kidney cancer. CDR3 DNA: TGTGCCAGCAGTACACTGATCTTGACAGGGGGTGGTACAGATACGCAGTATTTT. Its translation is CASSTLILTGGGTDTQYF.